This TCR beta chain was identified in a study of shared clonotypes between healthy human individuals. Study background: Aged between 18 and 49, the donors were a couple of women and a few men.

The method was immunoSEQ multiplex PCR; TCRdb's version includes in-frame clones alone and lacks a portion of them. The sample holds roughly 2,300,000 clones, under 95% seen once. This TCR was recovered from a man younger than 35 in good health. Some clones in this sample may be carry-over from other donors' samples. The material sequenced was naive CD4+ T cells from PBMCs. As for subset: CD45RA+ positively selected.

The CDR3 is CASSQDRGTGGYTF. The DNA for the CDR3 is TGCGCCAGCAGCCAAGATCGAGGGACTGGGGGCTACACCTTC. V is TRBV4-1 and J is TRBJ1-2, with a tentative D call TRBD1 (5 bases). V was clipped by 0 bases and J by 8 bases, with 13 bases between them. The CDR3 is 14 residues long. Germline lookup yields CDR1 MGHRA and CDR2 YSYEKL.